This TCR beta chain was captured by sequencing in a study of blood T cell repertoires in COVID-19 (dated by TCRdb to 2018 to 2021). For the study in its entirety: Samples from collaborators originated in the United States, Italy and Spain and spanned both the acute and convalescent phases of COVID-19. A de-identified subject ID, COVID-19 status, age in years and sex were almost always included in the sample metadata. A freely available public database, intended as a resource for researchers studying the immune response to SARS-CoV-2, is where the repertoires were released. The samples were drawn from the first 160 participants of the ongoing ImmuneRACE study and from more than 1,000 subjects provided by 6 global collaborators. The prospective study material was composed of cDNA or gDNA derived from T cells, B-cell-depleted T cells, or PBMCs. HLA class I and class II types, where available, came from metadata supplied by the sample provider rather than from assay-based typing. Deeply sampled blood TCRbeta repertoires from subjects exposed to, actively infected with, or recovered from COVID-19 were included in the dataset. Study-wide conclusions, independent of this receptor: The quantity of clinical and demographic metadata differed by source and by participant and was supplied without curation.

TCRbeta CDR3 regions were amplified from genomic DNA using the immunoSEQ Assay, a bias-controlled multiplex PCR. Processing in the source paper ran as follows. The number of nucleated cells in each sample was estimated by amplification of reference gene primers within the assay. To quantify the absolute abundance of each unique TCRbeta CDR3 rearrangement, sequence reads were collapsed and filtered. For each sample, productive Simpson clonality was calculated by taking the square root of Simpson's diversity index across productive rearrangements. Imported from immuneACCESS, the table was reduced by TCRdb to in-frame sequences with V and J called. These copies leave out some clones; in studies compared against another copy, an unresolved V gene accounts for under half, and the cause of the remainder is not known. That table gives V, J and clone size, and the DNA gave D and trimming. Across this sample there are approximately 200,000 clones, with roughly 80% seen only once. The top ten constitute roughly 3% of the sample.

As regards this clone: The clone's antigen remains unknown. Nothing much larger sits one base from this clone, and base qualities are not available.

Unmatched junction bases come to 5, with V trimmed by 4 bases and J by 1 base. Based on the germline V gene (reference sequence), the CDR1 and CDR2 sequences are LNHDA and SQIVND. CDR3 length: 15 amino acids, cysteine to phenylalanine. Here the CDR3 DNA is all that survives: 45 bases in frame from base 1. Samples from volunteer blood donors who had recovered from COVID-19 were contributed by a second Seattle source. Collaborating institutions collected whole blood in K2EDTA tubes following their own protocols. For TCRbeta analysis, collaborator samples were shipped as frozen whole blood, as isolated PBMCs, or as DNA extracted from either sample type.

The chain is made from TRBV19 and TRBJ2-3, with 7 bases in between that match TRBD1. This clonotype originated in a woman in her twenties or thirties who had recovered from COVID-19. Input material: peripheral blood. For the CDR3, the sequence is CASSSGQGGTDTQYF. The DNA sequence is as follows: TGTGCCAGTAGTAGCGGGCAGGGGGGCACAGATACGCAGTATTTT.